This T cell receptor (beta chain) was retrieved from a study of response to subunit inactivated influenza vaccine. Study-level points and caveats: T cells newly recruited by each seasonal influenza vaccination are few, the authors suggested.

The V end lost 4 bases, the J end lost 8 bases, and 8 bases lay between the germline ends. There are 11 residues in the CDR3. Germline assignment: CDR1 MNHEY and CDR2 SVGEGT. This clonotype was detected only a few times. Its antigen is not identified. TCRdb reanalysed the RT-PCR reads using MiXCR and keeps one entry per CDR3 protein. Of 610,000 or so distinct CDR3 sequences listed, approximately 14% are singletons. The chain has TRBV6-2 or TRBV6-3 and TRBJ1-1; D unresolved. The sequence was obtained from a man in his fifties or sixties who received an inactivated influenza vaccine. The sequences come from PBMCs from blood, collected 11 to 12 days after vaccination. CDR3 nucleotide sequence: TGTGCCAGCAGTTGGGCAGGCGAAGCTTTCTTT. Translating gives CASSWAGEAFF.